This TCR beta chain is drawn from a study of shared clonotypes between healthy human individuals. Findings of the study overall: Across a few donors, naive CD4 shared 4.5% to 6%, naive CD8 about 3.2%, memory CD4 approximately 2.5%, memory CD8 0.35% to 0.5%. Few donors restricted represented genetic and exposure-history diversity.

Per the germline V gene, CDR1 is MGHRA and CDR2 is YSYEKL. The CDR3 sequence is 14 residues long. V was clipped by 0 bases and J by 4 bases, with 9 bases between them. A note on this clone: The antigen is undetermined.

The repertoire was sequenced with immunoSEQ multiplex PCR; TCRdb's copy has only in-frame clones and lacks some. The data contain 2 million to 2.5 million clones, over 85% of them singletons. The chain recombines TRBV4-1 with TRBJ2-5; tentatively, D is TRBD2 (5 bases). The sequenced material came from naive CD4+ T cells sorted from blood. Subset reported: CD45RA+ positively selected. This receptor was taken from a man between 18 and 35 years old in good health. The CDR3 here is CASSQDGRGETQYF. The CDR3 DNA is TGCGCCAGCAGCCAAGATGGACGGGGAGAGACCCAGTACTTC.